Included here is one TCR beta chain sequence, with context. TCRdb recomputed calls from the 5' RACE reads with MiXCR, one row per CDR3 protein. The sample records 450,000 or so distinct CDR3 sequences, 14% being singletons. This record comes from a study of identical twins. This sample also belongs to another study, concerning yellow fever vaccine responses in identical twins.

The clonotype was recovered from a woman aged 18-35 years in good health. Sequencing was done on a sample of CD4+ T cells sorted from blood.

DNA for the CDR3: TGTGCCAGCTCACCAGGGCTAGCGACCGAATACGAGCAGTACTTC. It codes for CASSPGLATEYEQYF. V gene TRBV18 combines with J gene TRBJ2-7, with D possibly matching TRBD2 (6 bases). Germline V CDR1 and CDR2: KGHSH, LQKENI. The CDR3 runs to 15 residues. V was trimmed by 2 bases and J by 4 bases, leaving 15 bases between them.